These 14 T cell receptor beta chains came from one sample sequenced in a study of T cell responses to AZD1222 COVID-19 vaccine. Data came from immunoSEQ multiplex PCR; TCRdb stores just in-frame clones and leaves some out. The sample holds more than 85,000 clones; around 90% are singletons and the top ten take about 5%. This sample comprised peripheral blood, obtained on day 0 of AZD1222 vaccination. The receptors were gathered from an adult in good health.

The sample holds one count of this clone. This chain uses TRBV3-1 (or the pseudogene TRBV3-2) with TRBJ2-5, with TRBD2 matching over 12 bases. With 10 bases clipped from V and 5 bases from J, the junction kept 11 bases outside the gene matches. Germline CDR1 LGHDT, CDR2 YNNKEL (reference sequence). The CDR3 sequence is 15 residues long. Written as DNA, the CDR3 is TGTGCCACCTCCGGACTAGCGGGAACTTGGGAGACCCAGTACTTC. Its protein product is CATSGLAGTWETQYF.

The J gene is TRBJ1-2, the V gene TRBV27, with 8 bases that match TRBD1. The CDR3 is 13 residues long. Germline CDR1 MNHEY, CDR2 SMNVEV (reference sequence). V lost 7 bases, J lost 4 bases, and 5 bases stayed unmatched. The CDR3 is CASTPQGGYGYTF. In DNA form, the CDR3 reads TGTGCCAGCACACCACAGGGGGGCTATGGCTACACCTTC.

The V gene is TRBV19, the J gene TRBJ1-1, with D tentatively TRBD1 (5 bases). The CDR3 sequence is 15 residues long. Trimming stripped 6 bases from V and 2 bases from J, with 16 bases between. Germline CDR1 LNHDA, CDR2 SQIVND (reference sequence). CDR3 region: CASSPSTDVNTEAFF. The CDR3 DNA is TGTGCCAGTAGCCCTTCGACAGACGTAAACACTGAAGCTTTCTTT. Full variable domain (missing parts from reference TRBV19 and TRBJ1-1): DGGITQSPKYLFRKEGQNVTLSCEQNLNHDAMYWYRQDPGQGLRLIYYSQIVNDFQKGDIAEGYSVSREKKESFPLTVTSAQKNPTAFYLCASSPSTDVNTEAFFGQGTRLTVV.

In its sample, this clone was seen once. The chain is built from TRBV30 and TRBJ1-5, with a tentative D call TRBD1 (5 bases). The V gene's germline CDR1 is GTSNPN and CDR2 SVGIG (reference sequence). Trimming took off 0 bases at V and 2 bases at J, with 8 bases between the two ends. CDR3 length: 14 amino acids. Here the CDR3 reads CAWSVQGGNQPQHF. The CDR3 DNA reads TGTGCCTGGAGTGTCCAGGGAGGCAATCAGCCCCAGCATTTT.

The V call is TRBV10-3, the J call TRBJ2-7, with D maybe TRBD2 (6 bases). The CDR3 covers 13 residues. Germline V lookup: CDR1 ENHRY, CDR2 SYGVKD. Trimming stripped 0 bases from V and 7 bases from J, with 10 bases between. CDR3: CAISESRGGEQYF. DNA for the CDR3: TGTGCCATCAGTGAGTCGAGGGGAGGTGAGCAGTACTTC.

The rearrangement links TRBV27 to TRBJ2-1; no definite D call. The V end was cut by 6 bases, the J end by 3 bases, with 15 bases between. The CDR3 sequence is 15 residues long. The germline gives CDR1 MNHEY, CDR2 SMNVEV (reference sequence). This chain's CDR3 is CASSQLRNYYNEQFF. The CDR3 DNA follows: TGTGCCAGCAGCCAACTAAGGAACTACTACAATGAGCAGTTCTTC.

The rearrangement links TRBV28 to TRBJ1-2; no definite D call. Germline CDR1 is MDHEN and CDR2 is SYDVKM. Trimming cost V 6 bases and J 4 bases, with 15 bases left between them. This CDR3 spans 14 amino acids. CDR3 protein: CASSLPGSFYGYTF. The CDR3 DNA is TGTGCCAGCAGCCTGCCTGGTAGTTTCTATGGCTACACCTTC.

The chain links TRBV25-1 to TRBJ2-1, with D tentatively TRBD1 or TRBD2 (5 bases each). The CDR3 runs 16 residues. The V gene lost 3 bases and the J gene lost 7 bases, with 19 bases spanning the gap. The germline V gene has CDR1 MGHDK and CDR2 SYGVNS. The CDR3 DNA sequence: TGTGCCAGCAGTGACGGGACCACGATCGTAAGGAATGAGCAGTTCTTC. Amino acids: CASSDGTTIVRNEQFF.

V is TRBV6-5 and J is TRBJ1-3; D is ambiguous. V lost 4 bases and J lost 3, with 7 bases in between. The V gene's germline CDR1 is MNHEY and CDR2 SVGAGI. The CDR3 has 13 amino acids. CDR3 coding DNA: TGTGCCAGCAGTTTGCGCTTTGGAAACACCATATATTTT. Translating it yields CASSLRFGNTIYF.

The chain combines TRBV10-3 with TRBJ1-1; D gene uncertain. V gave up 4 bases and J gave up 8 bases, with 8 bases separating them. Germline values: CDR1 ENHRY, CDR2 SYGVKD. The CDR3 length is 11 residues. The CDR3 spells CAISGENEAFF. The CDR3 coding sequence is TGTGCCATCAGTGGAGAAAACGAAGCTTTCTTT.

The V and J genes are TRBV27 and TRBJ1-3, with TRBD1 matching over 10 bases. From germline, CDR1 is MNHEY and CDR2 SMNVEV (reference sequence). V lost 4 bases, J lost 3 bases, and 9 bases stayed unmatched. CDR3 size: 17 residues. The CDR3 DNA reads TGTGCCAGCAGTTCCCTCCCCGGGACAGGGGATGGAAACACCATATATTTT. Protein product: CASSSLPGTGDGNTIYF.

This clone has only one observation. The chain has TRBV6-2 or TRBV6-3 and TRBJ2-3, with D hard to call. The CDR3 totals 12 residues. V shed 6 bases and J shed 0 bases, with 4 bases lying between them. Germline V gene data show CDR1 as MNHEY and CDR2 as SVGEGT. CDR3 loop: CASSFSTDTQYF. DNA of the CDR3: TGTGCCAGCAGCTTTAGCACAGATACGCAGTATTTT.

The chain joins TRBV5-6 to TRBJ1-2; D possibly corresponds to TRBD1 (5 bases). Germline V gene sequence: CDR1 SGHDT, CDR2 YYEEEE. CDR3 size: 15 residues. V was trimmed by 5 bases and J by 0 bases, leaving 14 bases between them. CDR3 coding DNA: TGTGCCAGCAGTCCGGGGCTAATCCCTAACTATGGCTACACCTTC. Protein product: CASSPGLIPNYGYTF. Looking up the rest from reference TRBV5-6 and TRBJ1-2 gives the full variable domain: DAGVTQSPTHLIKTRGQQVTLRCSPKSGHDTVSWYQQALGQGPQFIFQYYEEEERQRGNFPDRFSGHQFPNYSSELNVNALLLGDSALYLCASSPGLIPNYGYTFGSGTRLTVV.

The count of this clone is one. This sequence joins TRBV11-2 and TRBJ2-1; D is unclear. The CDR3 is 15 residues long. Per the germline V gene, CDR1 is SGHAT and CDR2 is FQNNGV. The germline V and J ends were trimmed by 1 base and 0 bases, with 7 bases remaining between them. The CDR3: CASSLGSSSYNEQFF. In DNA, the CDR3 is TGTGCCAGCAGCTTAGGGAGTAGCTCCTACAATGAGCAGTTCTTC.